Only one count was recorded for the clone carrying this T cell receptor (beta chain). With 3 bases removed from V and 5 bases from J, the gap between germline ends came to 16 bases. The germline CDR1 and CDR2 sequences are MDHEN and SYDVKM. The CDR3 consists of 16 residues. This record belongs to a study of blood T cell repertoires in COVID-19. Looking at the study overall: Two negative PCRs, clearance, or symptom resolution were required of recovered Cohort 3 donors. PBMCs, B-cell-depleted T cells, or T cells were the source of the cDNA or gDNA that made up the material.

The protocol was immunoSEQ multiplex PCR, while the TCRdb copy is restricted to in-frame clones and leaves out a portion. The sample gives 200,000 to 250,000 clones, roughly nine tenths of which show up once; approximately 3% is in the top ten. Grouping used clinical history reported by participants in a survey and questionnaire. The chain combines TRBV28 with TRBJ2-2, with D perhaps matching TRBD2 (7 bases). The sequence came from a woman aged 50 to 60 in a cohort exposed to, infected with or recovered from COVID-19 (not recorded which). Input material: PBMCs or T cells enriched from blood (not recorded which). Here the CDR3 reads CASSFPARGRTGELFF. The CDR3 DNA reads TGTGCCAGCAGTTTTCCCGCGCGGGGGCGAACCGGGGAGCTGTTTTTT.